Listed here are 22 T cell receptor beta chains from one sample, sequenced in a study of T-cell reconstitution after alpha-beta-depleted transplantation in children. This sample's TCRbeta library carried unique molecular identifier barcodes. TCRdb re-called the PCR reads through MiXCR, storing one row per CDR3 protein. The repertoire has more than 450,000 distinct CDR3 sequences, about 17% of them found once; the top ten carry 3.3%. The input for sequencing was PBMCs from the stem cell graft donor, taken from the stem cell graft. Every receptor here comes from a human donor who donated a stem cell graft to a child with acute lymphoblastic leukemia.

V and J are TRBV7-7 and TRBJ2-5, with D perhaps matching TRBD1 (6 bases). Germline CDR1 is SSHAT and CDR2 is FNYEAQ (reference sequence). Trimming removed 5 bases from V and 0 bases from J, with 10 bases in between. The length of the CDR3 is 14 residues. The CDR3 here is CASSQTGHQETQYF. In DNA, the CDR3 is TGTGCCAGCAGCCAGACAGGCCACCAAGAGACCCAGTACTTC.

This clonotype was picked up a small number of times. This chain connects TRBV5-1 to TRBJ2-1, with 9 nucleotides matching TRBD1. Looked up from germline, CDR1 is SGHRS and CDR2 is YFSETQ. The CDR3 length is 16 residues. J was trimmed by 9 bases and V by 4 bases; bases with no gene match: 14. As DNA, the CDR3 is TGCGCCAGCAGCCCTTGGTCACAGGGGGCAGGGGTTGAGCAGTTCTTC. Translated: CASSPWSQGAGVEQFF.

This clonotype was observed a few times. The V gene is TRBV29-1, the J gene TRBJ2-3, with 11 bases matching TRBD2. Germline CDR1 reads SQVTM; CDR2 reads ANQGSEA. The CDR3 totals 19 residues. The J segment lost 0 bases and the V segment lost 2 bases, leaving 13 bases of the junction unmatched. In DNA form, the CDR3 reads TGCAGCGTTGAATTCCCTCCCCCCCGGACTAGCGGGAGCACAGATACGCAGTATTTT. This gives the protein CSVEFPPPRTSGSTDTQYF.

Only a few counts were recorded for this clonotype. This sequence joins TRBV7-9 and TRBJ1-4; D is unresolved. The CDR3 contains 15 residues. Looked up from germline, CDR1 is SEHNR and CDR2 is FQNEAQ (reference sequence). Between the trimmed V and J ends, which lost 6 bases and 4 bases, there was a span of 15 bases. CDR3 nucleotides: TGTGCCAGCAGAGAGGCGCTTGGCAGTAATGAAAAACTGTTTTTT. This codes for CASREALGSNEKLFF.

In DNA, the CDR3 is TGTGCCAGCAAGAACCGGGACAGGGACGGAAGCTCTGGAAACACCATATATTTT. Translating gives CASKNRDRDGSSGNTIYF. The chain carries TRBV6-1 and TRBJ1-3, with 9 bases matching TRBD1. Germline V lookup: CDR1 MNHNS, CDR2 SASEGT. This CDR3 is built from 18 residues. Trimming removed 7 bases from V and 0 bases from J; junction bases left unmatched: 13.

The V and J genes are TRBV10-3 and TRBJ1-2; D is ambiguous. This CDR3 has 10 amino acids. Germline V gene data show CDR1 as ENHRY and CDR2 as SYGVKD. V was shortened by 6 bases and J by 6 bases, with 5 bases between the two germline ends. DNA for the CDR3: TGTGCCATCAGGGGTAATGGCTACACCTTC. Residues: CAIRGNGYTF.

The chain is built from TRBV9 and TRBJ1-1, with D possibly TRBD1 on 6 matching bases. The CDR3 is 14 residues long. From germline, CDR1 is SGDLS and CDR2 YYNGEE. V was trimmed by 3 bases and J by 6 bases, leaving 15 bases between them. The CDR3 DNA follows: TGTGCCAGCAGCGCCCTAGGGGGTAGGGCTGAAGCTTTCTTT. It specifies CASSALGGRAEAFF.

V and J are TRBV10-3 and TRBJ2-7; D is possibly TRBD2 (7 bases). V was trimmed by 9 bases and J by 3 bases, leaving 15 bases between them. The CDR3 covers 13 residues. Germline V gives CDR1 ENHRY, CDR2 SYGVKD. The DNA of the CDR3 is TGTGCCATGTCAGGAGGGGGGGACTACGAGCAGTACTTC. It specifies CAMSGGGDYEQYF.

This rearrangement joins TRBV19 to TRBJ2-1; no reliable D call. CDR3 length: 14 residues. In germline, CDR1 is LNHDA, CDR2 SQIVND (reference sequence). V lost 1 base, J lost 4 bases, and 8 bases lay in between. CDR3 region: CASSIGPKYNEQFF. CDR3 bases: TGTGCCAGTAGTATAGGTCCGAAGTACAATGAGCAGTTCTTC.

The CDR3 sequence is CASSFGDETQYF. CDR3 DNA: TGTGCCAGCAGTTTCGGGGACGAGACCCAGTACTTC. The chain employs TRBV12-3 or TRBV12-4 and TRBJ2-5, with D perhaps matching TRBD1 or TRBD2 (5 bases each). CDR3 length: 12 residues. Trimming removed 3 bases at V and 5 bases at J, with 7 bases between.

In this sample, this clonotype turned up a few times. The chain combines TRBV20-1 with TRBJ1-5, with D tentatively TRBD1 (5 bases). V lost 7 bases and J 5 bases, leaving 15 bases between the germline ends. This CDR3 is 13 amino acids long. Looked up from germline, CDR1 is DFQATT and CDR2 is SNEGSKA (reference sequence). The CDR3 reads CSVVEGLYQPQHF. The CDR3, as DNA: TGCAGTGTCGTTGAGGGACTGTATCAGCCCCAGCATTTT.

The chain recombines TRBV6-1 with TRBJ1-3; no definite D call. Trimming shortened V by 6 bases and J by 4 bases, and 16 bases separated the two germline ends. The CDR3 sequence is 15 residues long. The V gene's germline CDR1 is MNHNS and CDR2 SASEGT. The chain's CDR3 is CASRPGRVVGNTIYF. As DNA, the CDR3 is TGTGCCAGCAGACCGGGAAGGGTGGTCGGAAACACCATATATTTT.

The gene calls are TRBV3-1 and TRBJ1-5; D might be TRBD1 (6 bases). Trimming left V 5 bases short and J 6 bases short, with 17 bases between. Per germline, CDR1 LGHDT and CDR2 YNNKEL (reference sequence). The CDR3 has 15 amino acids. The chain's CDR3 is CASSEQGNQTQPQHF. CDR3 coding DNA: TGTGCCAGCAGCGAACAGGGTAATCAGACTCAGCCCCAGCATTTT.

This clonotype was counted a few times. The chain is built from TRBV5-1 and TRBJ2-7, with D possibly TRBD1 on 6 matching bases. The CDR3 covers 13 residues. V gave up 0 bases and J gave up 3 bases, with 7 bases separating them. CDR1 SGHRS and CDR2 YFSETQ come from the germline V gene. The CDR3 nucleotides are TGCGCCAGCAGCTTGGGGGACAACTACGAGCAGTACTTC. Encoded protein: CASSLGDNYEQYF.

V usage is TRBV2 and J usage is TRBJ1-2; D gene unclear. CDR3 length: 15 amino acids. V gave up 6 bases and J gave up 3 bases, with 17 bases separating them. Germline-derived CDR1 and CDR2 are SNHLY and FYNNEI. CDR3 residues: CASRDWNQAYYGYTF. CDR3 in DNA: TGTGCCAGCAGGGACTGGAACCAGGCCTACTATGGCTACACCTTC.

The chain joins TRBV6-1 to TRBJ2-7; D may be TRBD1 (6 bases). Trimming pared 6 bases from V and 10 bases from J, leaving 16 bases between. Germline CDR1 MNHNS, CDR2 SASEGT. The CDR3 totals 12 residues. CDR3 residues: CASRRVGDNQYF. The CDR3 region has the DNA TGTGCCAGCAGAAGGGTAGGGGACAACCAGTACTTC.

V usage is TRBV5-1 and J usage is TRBJ2-3; 13 bases agree with TRBD2. Germline CDR1 SGHRS, CDR2 YFSETQ. After removal of 1 base from V and 5 bases from J, the junction contained 7 bases not matched to a gene. The length of the CDR3 is 17 residues. DNA for the CDR3: TGCGCCAGCAGCTTGTGGACTAGCGGGAGCACTGGAGATACGCAGTATTTT. Protein product: CASSLWTSGSTGDTQYF. Together with reference TRBV5-1 and TRBJ2-3, the CDR3 gives the full variable domain: KAGVTQTPRYLIKTRGQQVTLSCSPISGHRSVSWYQQTPGQGLQFLFEYFSETQRNKGNFPGRFSGRQFSNSRSEMNVSTLELGDSALYLCASSLWTSGSTGDTQYFGPGTRLTVL.

In this sample, this clonotype turned up a few times. The gene calls are TRBV5-1 and TRBJ2-7; D may be TRBD1 or TRBD2 (5 bases each). V shed 5 bases and J shed 0 bases, with 9 bases lying between them. The CDR3 has 13 residues. Germline CDR1 reads SGHRS; CDR2 reads YFSETQ. CDR3 region: CASRSGTSYEQYF. The CDR3 coding sequence is TGCGCCAGCAGATCCGGGACCTCCTACGAGCAGTACTTC.

This clonotype was observed a few times. The rearrangement links TRBV20-1 to TRBJ2-1; TRBD1 matches at 8 bases. J gave up 8 bases and V 3 bases, and 21 bases lay outside the gene matches. There are 18 residues in the CDR3. CDR1 DFQATT and CDR2 SNEGSKA come from the germline V gene (reference sequence). The CDR3 spells CSASKTVGTGVSGHEQFF. CDR3 nucleotide sequence: TGCAGTGCTAGTAAGACGGTCGGGACAGGCGTTTCTGGGCATGAGCAGTTCTTC.

The chain joins TRBV11-3 to TRBJ2-7, with 9 bases fitting TRBD2. The CDR3 spans 15 residues. Germline V lookup: CDR1 SGHNT, CDR2 YENEEA. Germline trimming cut 0 bases from V and 4 bases from J; bases unmatched to any gene: 4. CDR3 protein: CASSLDLAGKYEQYF. Here the CDR3 DNA reads TGTGCCAGCAGCTTAGATCTAGCGGGAAAGTACGAGCAGTACTTC. Full variable domain (missing parts from reference TRBV11-3 and TRBJ2-7): EAGVVQSPRYKIIEKKQPVAFWCNPISGHNTLYWYLQNLGQGPELLIRYENEEAVDDSQLPKDRFSAERLKGVDSTLKIQPAELGDSAVYLCASSLDLAGKYEQYFGPGTRLTVT.

This clonotype was observed a handful of times. V gene TRBV29-1 combines with J gene TRBJ2-1; D call uncertain. Germline V gene sequence: CDR1 SQVTM, CDR2 ANQGSEA. This CDR3 comprises 11 residues. V lost 3 bases to trimming and J lost 7 bases, with 7 bases between them. Here the CDR3 reads CSVEVGNEQFF. CDR3 DNA: TGCAGCGTTGAGGTGGGGAATGAGCAGTTCTTC.

The chain combines TRBV7-6 with TRBJ2-3, with D hard to call. Trimming took 4 bases from V and 4 from J, leaving 15 bases between them. CDR1 and CDR2 from the germline V gene are SGHVS and FNYEAQ. This CDR3 region has 15 residues. Written as DNA, the CDR3 is TGTGCCAGCAGCTCCCGAGGAGCAGACCCAGATACGCAGTATTTT. This gives the protein CASSSRGADPDTQYF. Full variable domain (remainder filled in from reference TRBV7-6 and TRBJ2-3): GAGVSQSPRYKVTKRGQDVALRCDPISGHVSLYWYRQALGQGPEFLTYFNYEAQQDKSGLPNDRFSAERPEGSISTLTIQRTEQRDSAMYRCASSSRGADPDTQYFGPGTRLTVL.